The 3 T cell receptor beta chains reported below all come from one sample, sequenced in a study of T cell clonality in common variable immunodeficiency. Findings and limits, study-wide: In common variable immunodeficiency, TCR beta chains reportedly carried fewer deletions and N-nucleotide insertions.

These receptors have no known antigen. Data came from immunoSEQ multiplex PCR; TCRdb stores just in-frame clones and leaves some out. The table lists some 30,000 clones, with no singletons. Sequencing was done on a sample of peripheral blood mononuclear cells. These receptors originate from a human donor with common variable immunodeficiency.

This clone has more than one count but fewer than ten. Read sequence stops 3 residues before the CDR3 end, and the germline J gene provides the missing end. The chain combines TRBV18 with TRBJ1-6; D is possibly TRBD1 (5 bases). Trimming stripped 3 bases from V and 7 bases from J, with 7 bases between. Germline CDR1 and CDR2: KGHSH and LQKENI. The CDR3 runs to 13 residues. The CDR3: CASSPDSNSPLHF. The CDR3 DNA, read in part, is TGTGCCAGCTCACCCGACAGCAATTCACCC.

This clone came up many times. The read comes to an end 3 residues before the CDR3 does, leaving the germline J gene to fill in the end. The J gene is TRBJ2-5, the V gene TRBV15, with D maybe TRBD2 (5 bases). Trimming left V 5 bases short and J 2 bases short, with 12 bases between. Germline values: CDR1 LNHNV, CDR2 YYDKDF (reference sequence). This CDR3 is 14 amino acids long. This CDR3 is CATSPPRTQETQYF. CDR3 bases read: TGTGCCACCAGCCCTCCTCGGACTCAAGAGACC.

This clone was detected only a few times. The read halts 3 residues ahead of the CDR3 end, with the missing end drawn from the germline J gene. The chain employs TRBV2 and TRBJ2-1; 10 positions match TRBD1. The V segment lost 5 bases and the J segment 5 bases; nucleotides outside the gene matches: 6. Germline loops: CDR1 SNHLY, CDR2 FYNNEI. The CDR3 sequence is 15 residues long. This chain's CDR3 is CASSRDRGTNNEQFF. Partial CDR3 DNA: TGTGCCAGCAGTCGGGACAGGGGCACTAACAATGAG. Supplemented by reference TRBV2 and TRBJ2-1, the full variable domain reads EPEVTQTPSHQVTQMGQEVILRCVPISNHLYFYWYRQILGQKVEFLVSFYNNEISEKSEIFDDQFSVERPDGSNFTLKIRSTKLEDSAMYFCASSRDRGTNNEQFFGPGTRLTVL.